This TCR beta chain came from a study of T cells in localized non-small cell lung cancer. Study observations and caveats: Patients showing higher blood T cell density tended to see longer overall survival. Uninvolved nearby lung showed the greatest T cell clonality, exceeding that found in tumor. Only one tumor region went through sequencing, so heterogeneity may still be there. The appearance of a median about 60 of the top 100 tumor clones was seen in adjacent lung.

This CDR3 has 12 residues. Germline CDR1 SNHLY, CDR2 FYNNEI. V dropped 8 bases and J dropped 3 bases, with 11 bases sitting between them. This clone was seen a single time. Its target is unknown. Here immunoSEQ multiplex PCR was the method, and the copy in TCRdb shows in-frame clones only, minus some. The table shows tens of thousands of clones, with about 84% occurring only once. The V and J genes are TRBV2 and TRBJ2-7; D not certain. Sample: peripheral blood, taken before any cancer treatment. The sequence was obtained from a female donor at least 60 years old with stage I lung adenocarcinoma. CDR3 in amino acids: CASRNEYYEQYF. In DNA form, the CDR3 reads TGTGCCAGCCGGAACGAGTACTACGAGCAGTACTTC.